Following are 25 T cell receptor beta chains from one sample sequenced in a study of blood T cell repertoires in COVID-19. Some clones are missing from TCRdb's copy, which holds only in-frame ones; the method was immunoSEQ multiplex PCR. The data show 250,000 to 300,000 clones, with 70% to 90% seen just once and 4.5% to 5.5% held by the top ten. The sequencing sample was made of peripheral blood. All receptors derive from a man in his forties or fifties with active or convalescent COVID-19.

CDR3 DNA sequence: TGTGCCATCAGTCACAGCCTTACAGGGATGAACACTGAAGCTTTCTTT. It is translated as CAISHSLTGMNTEAFF. This chain connects TRBV10-3 to TRBJ1-1, with TRBD1 as a possible D gene (6 bases). This CDR3 is 16 amino acids long. V lost 5 bases to trimming and J lost 0 bases, with 16 bases between them. From germline, CDR1 is ENHRY and CDR2 SYGVKD.

This chain connects TRBV7-8 to TRBJ2-1; possible D gene TRBD1, 5 bases. Trimming pared 5 bases from V and 4 bases from J, leaving 15 bases between. Germline values: CDR1 SGHVS, CDR2 FQNEAQ. This CDR3 comprises 15 residues. Here the CDR3 reads CASSHSGHRYNEQFF. The CDR3 DNA is TGTGCCAGCAGCCATAGTGGACACCGGTACAATGAGCAGTTCTTC.

The V call is TRBV7-9, the J call TRBJ2-1; D not certain. The ends were cut back, 5 bases at V and 7 bases at J, with 21 bases in the middle. The CDR3 has 16 residues. In germline, CDR1 is SEHNR, CDR2 FQNEAQ (reference sequence). The CDR3: CASSLSFSTEPNEQFF. In nucleotides, the CDR3 is TGTGCCAGCAGCCTTTCGTTTAGTACGGAGCCAAATGAGCAGTTCTTC.

This clone was counted a single time. CDR3 coding DNA: TGTGCCAGCAGGAGGCGGGGGCACCCGCTAAGCTATGGCTACACCTTC. Residues: CASRRRGHPLSYGYTF. The chain joins TRBV6-8 to TRBJ1-2, with D possibly TRBD1 on 6 matching bases. V lost 6 bases and J lost 4, with 21 bases in between. The CDR3 has 16 amino acids. Germline V gives CDR1 MNHGY, CDR2 SAAAGT.

The chain employs TRBV4-3 and TRBJ2-1; D unresolved. CDR3 length: 13 amino acids. V lost 0 bases to trimming and J lost 7 bases, with 7 bases between them. Germline V gives CDR1 LGHNA, CDR2 YSLEER. The CDR3 protein is CASSQDLGNEQFF. The CDR3, as DNA: TGCGCCAGCAGCCAAGATCTAGGAAATGAGCAGTTCTTC.

This clone appeared a few times. J is TRBJ2-7 and V is TRBV5-1; D is possibly TRBD1 (6 bases). Per germline, CDR1 SGHRS and CDR2 YFSETQ. The ends were cut back, 0 bases at V and 6 bases at J, with 13 bases in the middle. CDR3 length equals 14 residues. CDR3 sequence reads: CASSLGGGLGEQYF. DNA of the CDR3: TGCGCCAGCAGCTTGGGTGGGGGCCTCGGCGAGCAGTACTTC.

The chain is built from TRBV3-1 (or the pseudogene TRBV3-2) and TRBJ1-1; 9 nucleotides align to TRBD1. The CDR3 runs to 15 residues. Germline V lookup: CDR1 LGHDT, CDR2 YNNKEL (reference sequence). Trimming removed 3 bases from V and 4 bases from J; junction bases left unmatched: 6. CDR3 amino acids: CASSQTQGARTEAFF. The CDR3, as DNA: TGTGCCAGCAGCCAGACACAGGGGGCGCGCACTGAAGCTTTCTTT.

The genes are TRBV5-5 and TRBJ1-4; D ambiguous. This CDR3 is 15 amino acids long. The V and J ends lost 3 bases and 8 bases respectively, with 17 bases between them. From germline, CDR1 is SGHKS and CDR2 YYEKEE (reference sequence). The CDR3 bases are TGTGCCAGCAGCTCGCCGGGGTGGGCTGAAGAAAAACTGTTTTTT. As protein: CASSSPGWAEEKLFF. Variable domain in full (rest from reference TRBV5-5 and TRBJ1-4): DAGVTQSPTHLIKTRGQQVTLRCSPISGHKSVSWYQQVLGQGPQFIFQYYEKEERGRGNFPDRFSARQFPNYSSELNVNALLLGDSALYLCASSSPGWAEEKLFFGSGTQLSVL.

The CDR3 loop is CAWKGGLGYTF. The CDR3 nucleotides read TGTGCCTGGAAAGGCGGGCTTGGCTACACCTTC. The chain links TRBV30 to TRBJ1-2; no firm D call. V was shortened by 4 bases and J by 7 bases, with 10 bases between the two germline ends. The V gene's germline CDR1 is GTSNPN and CDR2 SVGIG (reference sequence). This CDR3 is built from 11 residues.

On this clone itself: One junction end does not reproduce the germline sequence, and a read error may be involved. The chain joins TRBV7-2 to TRBJ2-3; 10 bases match TRBD2. Germline CDR1 SGHTA, CDR2 FQGNSA. This CDR3 is 15 amino acids long. The CDR3 loop reads CASRLAGGPTDTQYF. The CDR3 DNA is TGTGCCAGCAGGTTAGCGGGAGGCCCGACAGATACGCAGTATTTT.

Only one count was recorded for this clone. CDR3 sequence (DNA): TGTGCCAGCAGTGAGATGGGGACTACGTACCAAGAGACCCAGTACTTC. Amino acid sequence: CASSEMGTTYQETQYF. The rearrangement joins TRBV9 to TRBJ2-5, with 7 bases fitting TRBD2. This CDR3 has 16 residues. V shed 5 bases and J 0 bases; nucleotides not matched to a gene: 10. Germline V gene sequence: CDR1 SGDLS, CDR2 YYNGEE.

This clone has a single count. The rearrangement joins TRBV2 to TRBJ2-1; no clear D gene. The V gene's germline CDR1 is SNHLY and CDR2 FYNNEI. The CDR3 contains 11 residues. V was clipped by 3 bases and J by 12 bases, with 9 bases between them. The CDR3 loop reads CASSDTVGQFF. The DNA for the CDR3 is TGTGCCAGCAGTGATACAGTAGGGCAGTTCTTC.

This chain links TRBV30 with TRBJ2-7; 9 bases align to TRBD1. With V trimmed by 7 bases and J by 0 bases, 19 bases remained unmatched. The V gene's germline CDR1 is GTSNPN and CDR2 SVGIG (reference sequence). This CDR3 has 18 amino acids. The CDR3 bases are TGTGCCTACCAGAGGAGGAGACAGGGGGTTGAAAGCTCCTACGAGCAGTACTTC. Its translation: CAYQRRRQGVESSYEQYF.

This clone was detected once. The CDR3 bases are TGTGCCAGCTCACCAGGGGACATACTCCAAGAGACCCAGTACTTC. It translates to CASSPGDILQETQYF. The chain links TRBV18 to TRBJ2-5; TRBD1 is a possible D gene (6 bases). Germline CDR1 is KGHSH and CDR2 is LQKENI. V was trimmed by 2 bases and J by 1 base, leaving 11 bases between them. The CDR3 is 15 residues long.

This clone was observed a few times. This chain joins TRBV15 and TRBJ1-2, with 7 bases that match TRBD1. From germline, CDR1 is LNHNV and CDR2 YYDKDF (reference sequence). The CDR3 consists of 14 residues. Trimming at V came to 0 bases and at J to 5 bases, leaving 3 bases not matched to a gene. The CDR3 protein is CATSRETGRYGYTF. CDR3 in DNA: TGTGCCACCAGCAGAGAGACAGGGAGGTATGGCTACACCTTC.

The V and J genes are TRBV23-1 and TRBJ2-7, with 10 bases lining up with TRBD1. TRBV23-1 is designated an ORF whose function remains uncertain. CDR3 size: 15 residues. V trimming: 3 bases; J trimming: 5 bases; junction bases outside the gene matches: 7. The CDR3 DNA sequence: TGCGCCAGCAGTCACCAACGGGACAGGGGCCACGAGCAGTACTTC. It yields the protein CASSHQRDRGHEQYF.

DNA of the CDR3: TGTGCCAGCAGCCCCCGACGGGAAGCGGCTGAGCAGTTCTTC. It is translated as CASSPRREAAEQFF. The V gene is TRBV14, the J gene TRBJ2-1; possible D gene TRBD2, 5 bases. Germline V lookup: CDR1 SGHDN, CDR2 FVKESK. V dropped 4 bases and J dropped 9 bases, with 16 bases sitting between them. The CDR3 covers 14 residues.

This clone was counted a single time. The V call is TRBV7-3, the J call TRBJ2-3; possible D gene TRBD2, 6 bases. The length of the CDR3 is 14 residues. The germline gives CDR1 SGHTA, CDR2 FQGTGA. V shed 4 bases and J shed 1 base, with 9 bases lying between them. CDR3 sequence: CASSSTRGTDTQYF. The CDR3 DNA is TGTGCCAGCAGCTCGACTAGGGGCACAGATACGCAGTATTTT. Supplemented by reference TRBV7-3 and TRBJ2-3, the full variable domain reads GAGVSQTPSNKVTEKGKYVELRCDPISGHTALYWYRQSLGQGPEFLIYFQGTGAADDSGLPNDRFFAVRPEGSVSTLKIQRTERGDSAVYLCASSSTRGTDTQYFGPGTRLTVL.

The J gene is TRBJ2-1, the V gene TRBV19; 9 nucleotides line up with TRBD1. The V gene end was trimmed by 5 bases and the J gene end by 8 bases; junction bases not matched to a gene: 7. The CDR3 sequence is 14 residues long. CDR1 is LNHDA, CDR2 SQIVND, per germline (reference sequence). DNA of the CDR3: TGTGCCAGTAGTGTTGGACAGGGGATCGATGAGCAGTTCTTC. Translating gives CASSVGQGIDEQFF.

This chain joins TRBV21-1 and TRBJ2-7; TRBD2 reflects the table's D call only, with no check against the DNA. TRBV21-1 is reported as a pseudogene. The CDR3 sequence is 18 residues long. The CDR3, as DNA: TGTGCCAGCAGCAATCGTAGGCTAGCGGGTCTAAGCTCCTACGAGCAGTACTTC. This gives the protein CASSNRRLAGLSSYEQYF.

The gene calls are TRBV3-1 (or the pseudogene TRBV3-2) and TRBJ2-1; 7 bases fit TRBD2. Germline CDR1 and CDR2: LGHDT and YNNKEL (reference sequence). This CDR3 is 16 amino acids long. The trim removed 0 bases at V and 1 base at J, leaving 3 bases unmatched. The CDR3 nucleotides are TGTGCCAGCAGCCAAGATCTTAGCGGGTCCTACAATGAGCAGTTCTTC. Translation: CASSQDLSGSYNEQFF.

This sequence joins TRBV5-1 and TRBJ2-5; 7 nucleotides match TRBD2. There are 13 residues in the CDR3. Germline CDR1 and CDR2: SGHRS and YFSETQ. V shed 3 bases and J 5 bases; nucleotides not matched to a gene: 4. CDR3: CASSWTRRETQYF. The CDR3 DNA reads TGCGCCAGCAGCTGGACTAGGAGGGAGACCCAGTACTTC.

The chain links TRBV7-8 to TRBJ2-5; 9 bases match TRBD1. The CDR3 sequence is 14 residues long. Germline V gives CDR1 SGHVS, CDR2 FQNEAQ. V lost 2 bases and J lost 11; bases outside the gene matches: 9. CDR3 in amino acids: CASSLLGDRASQYF. The CDR3 DNA reads as TGTGCCAGCAGCTTATTGGGGGACAGGGCGTCTCAGTACTTC.

This chain links TRBV7-9 with TRBJ2-4; D is ambiguous. V lost 4 bases and J 4 bases, leaving 5 bases between the germline ends. From germline, CDR1 is SEHNR and CDR2 FQNEAQ (reference sequence). This CDR3 has 12 residues. Here the CDR3 reads CASSSGKNIQYF. In DNA form, the CDR3 reads TGTGCCAGCAGCTCCGGGAAAAACATTCAGTACTTC.

The chain has TRBV15 and TRBJ2-7; 7 bases agree with TRBD1. The CDR3 extends over 13 amino acids. The V gene end was trimmed by 3 bases and the J gene end by 4 bases; junction bases not matched to a gene: 3. Germline CDR1 and CDR2: LNHNV and YYDKDF (reference sequence). The CDR3 DNA is TGTGCCACCAGCAGGGGACAGACATACGAGCAGTACTTC. Translation: CATSRGQTYEQYF.